This T cell receptor (beta chain) came from a study of blood T cells in healthy people across ages. V shed 4 bases, J shed 4 bases, and the junction held 9 bases outside the gene matches. From germline, CDR1 is SGHVS and CDR2 FNYEAQ. The CDR3 consists of 16 residues. It was with a sample-barcoded 5' primer and a J-beta primer mix that a second PCR of about 7 to 12 cycles was run. TCRdb recomputed calls from the 5' RACE reads with MiXCR, one row per CDR3 protein. This table has 890,000 or so distinct CDR3 sequences, under 80% appearing once. The receptor comes from a man aged 25 to 40 in good health. V is TRBV7-6 and J is TRBJ2-5; 10 bases match TRBD2. What was sequenced was blood. The CDR3 reads CASSSYPGLAAETQYF. CDR3 nucleotides: TGTGCCAGCAGCTCATACCCAGGACTAGCGGCAGAGACCCAGTACTTC.